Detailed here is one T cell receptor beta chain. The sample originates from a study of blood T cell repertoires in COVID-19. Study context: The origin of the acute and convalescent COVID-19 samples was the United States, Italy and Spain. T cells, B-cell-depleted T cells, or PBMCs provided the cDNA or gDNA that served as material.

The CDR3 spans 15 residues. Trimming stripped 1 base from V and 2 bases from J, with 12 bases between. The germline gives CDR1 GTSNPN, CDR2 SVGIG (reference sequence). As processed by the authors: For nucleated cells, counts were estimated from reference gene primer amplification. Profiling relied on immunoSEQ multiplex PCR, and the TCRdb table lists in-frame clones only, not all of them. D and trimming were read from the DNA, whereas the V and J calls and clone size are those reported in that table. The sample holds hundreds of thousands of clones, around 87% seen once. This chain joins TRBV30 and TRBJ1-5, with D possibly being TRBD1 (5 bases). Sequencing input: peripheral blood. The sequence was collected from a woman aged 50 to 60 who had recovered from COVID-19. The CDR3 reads CAWSAETGGNQPQHF. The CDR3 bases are TGTGCCTGGAGTGCCGAGACGGGGGGCAATCAGCCCCAGCATTTT.